Listed below are T cell receptor beta chains from one sample, sequenced in a study of blood T cell repertoires in COVID-19. Clones were read by immunoSEQ multiplex PCR, and TCRdb kept only the in-frame ones, dropping some. The sample holds 84,000 or so clones, over 65% seen once. Sequenced: peripheral blood. The receptors originated from a human donor in a cohort sampled during active COVID-19. Both conserved end residues are part of each CDR3. A D gene is named only where the DNA matches it firmly. Clone size is given for some rows only: seen once, a few or many times, or a class if the clone is expanded.

TRBV19	TRBJ2-7	-	-	TGTGCCAGTAGTATAGATCCGGACGGGAGCTCCTACGAGCAGTACTTC	CASSIDPDGSSYEQYF
TRBV5-1	TRBJ2-5	-	TRBD2	TGCGCCAGCAGCTTGGCCGGCCGCGGGGGGCGGGAGACCCAGTACTTC	CASSLAGRGGRETQYF
TRBV20-1	TRBJ2-3	-	TRBD2	TGCAGTGCTAGTTCTTGGGTTACCGGGACTAGCGGCACAGATACGCAGTATTTT	CSASSWVTGTSGTDTQYF
TRBV24-1	TRBJ2-7	-	-	TGTGCCACCAGTGATTTTAAGGGGCGAAAGAACGAGCAGTACTTC	CATSDFKGRKNEQYF
TRBV12-3/TRBV12-4	TRBJ2-1	-	TRBD1	TGTGCCAGCAGTTTGGACAGGGGCGCTGAGCAGTTCTTC	CASSLDRGAEQFF
TRBV4-2	TRBJ2-1	-	TRBD2	TGTGCCAGCAGCCAAAGTTCTAGCGGGAGAAACTACAATGAGCAGTTCTTC	CASSQSSSGRNYNEQFF
TRBV4-2	TRBJ2-2	-	-	TGTGCCAGCAGCCAAGGCAGAGGAAGGCAGACCGGGGAGCTGTTTTTT	CASSQGRGRQTGELFF
TRBV18	TRBJ1-2	once	-	TGTGCCAGCTCACCATCCGGGACAAACTATGGCTACACCTTC	CASSPSGTNYGYTF
TRBV28	TRBJ2-3	-	TRBD2	TGTGCCAGCGGAAGAGAGGAGCGGGAGGGCCCGGTGGATACGCAGTATTTT	CASGREEREGPVDTQYF
TRBV9	TRBJ1-1	-	-	TGTGCCAGCAGCGTATTGGGAGGGCAGACTGAAGCTTTCTTT	CASSVLGGQTEAFF
TRBV3-1/TRBV3-2	TRBJ2-1	-	-	TGTGCCAGCACCCAAAGCGGTTTTGCCAATGAGCAGTTCTTC	CASTQSGFANEQFF
TRBV5-1	TRBJ2-7	-	-	TGCGCCAGCAGCTTTGATAGATACGAGCAGTACTTC	CASSFDRYEQYF
TRBV2	TRBJ2-7	few	-	TGTGCCAGCAGCGTAGACCGGGGGGAGCAGTACTTC	CASSVDRGEQYF
TRBV18	TRBJ2-3	-	-	TGTGCCAGCTCACCGCCAGGGGAACTCACAGATACGCAGTATTTT	CASSPPGELTDTQYF
TRBV27	TRBJ1-1	-	-	TGTGCCAGCAGTCCTATAGGGGCAGGGGCAGTGAACACTGAAGCTTTCTTT	CASSPIGAGAVNTEAFF
TRBV6-2/TRBV6-3	TRBJ2-7	-	TRBD2	TGTGCCAGCAGTTACTCTACTAGCGGGCGCTCCTACGAGCAGTACTTC	CASSYSTSGRSYEQYF
TRBV7-2	TRBJ2-4	-	TRBD1	TGTGCCAGCAGCCCGGGACAGGGTCGTGGCTTAAACATTCAGTACTTC	CASSPGQGRGLNIQYF
TRBV3-1/TRBV3-2	TRBJ1-1	-	-	TGTGCCAGCAGCCAAGATTTACAGGGCGGTGTGAACACTGAAGCTTTCTTT	CASSQDLQGGVNTEAFF
TRBV3-1/TRBV3-2	TRBJ1-1	-	-	TGTGCCAGCAGCCAAGTTGGGGGCGCGGGGGGCGAAGCTTTCTTT	CASSQVGGAGGEAFF
TRBV19	TRBJ2-2	-	TRBD2	TGTGCCAGTAGTATGGGGAGCGGGAGTCTCGTGGAGCTGTTTTTT	CASSMGSGSLVELFF
TRBV28	TRBJ2-3	-	-	TGTGCCAGCAGTTCCCGAGGTGGTAGCACAGATACGCAGTATTTT	CASSSRGGSTDTQYF
TRBV19	TRBJ1-5	-	-	TGTGCCAGTAGTATGCGAGGTGGACTCGGGAATAGCAATCAGCCCCAGCATTTT	CASSMRGGLGNSNQPQHF
TRBV3-1/TRBV3-2	TRBJ1-1	-	-	TGTGCCAGCAGCCTCGGCAGGGTGAGCACTGAAGCTTTCTTT	CASSLGRVSTEAFF
TRBV5-1	TRBJ2-5	-	-	TGCGCCAGCAGCTTGACGGCAGGCAAAGAGACCCAGTACTTC	CASSLTAGKETQYF
TRBV4-1	TRBJ2-7	-	TRBD2	TGCGCCAGCAGCCAAGATCCCGGACTAGCGGGAGGGCCGCAAGGCGAGCAGTACTTC	CASSQDPGLAGGPQGEQYF
TRBV30	TRBJ1-5	-	-	TGTGCCTGGAGTGGGGCGGGGGGCCGGAGCAATCAGCCCCAGCATTTT	CAWSGAGGRSNQPQHF
TRBV7-2	TRBJ2-5	-	-	TGTGCCAGCAGCTCTCAAGAGACCCAGTACTTC	CASSSQETQYF
TRBV19	TRBJ2-7	-	TRBD1	TGTGCCAGTAGTAGCAGGACAGGCTCTCGCTACGAGCAGTACTTC	CASSSRTGSRYEQYF
TRBV6-2/TRBV6-3	TRBJ2-5	-	TRBD2	TGTGCCAGCAGTTACTCGAGGACTAGCGGGAGGGCCACCGAAGAGACCCAGTACTTC	CASSYSRTSGRATEETQYF
TRBV7-9	TRBJ1-3	-	TRBD1	TGTGCCAGCACCTCTTTAGGGACAGCCTCTGGAAACACCATATATTTT	CASTSLGTASGNTIYF
TRBV6-5	TRBJ2-7	-	-	TGTGCCAGCAGACCCGGACAGGGAGGGAGCTACGAGCAGTACTTC	CASRPGQGGSYEQYF
TRBV18	TRBJ2-5	few	TRBD2	TGTGCCAGCTCACTAGCGGGAGGAAGGGAGACCCAGTACTTC	CASSLAGGRETQYF
TRBV2	TRBJ1-1	-	-	TGTGCCAGCAGTGAAGGACGGGGGATGAACACTGAAGCTTTCTTT	CASSEGRGMNTEAFF
TRBV13	TRBJ2-1	-	TRBD2	TGTGCCAGCAGCTTCGGACTAGCGGGAGTCAATGAGCAGTTCTTC	CASSFGLAGVNEQFF
TRBV24-1	TRBJ2-3	few	TRBD2	TGTGCCACCAGTTTGCGGGAGAGAGATACGCAGTATTTT	CATSLRERDTQYF
TRBV6-1	TRBJ1-4	-	TRBD1	TGTGCCAGCAGTGAAGCGGACAGGTTTAATGAAAAACTGTTTTTT	CASSEADRFNEKLFF
TRBV2	TRBJ2-1	-	-	TGTGCCAGCAATCGGGGATCCTACAATGAGCAGTTCTTC	CASNRGSYNEQFF
TRBV7-2	TRBJ1-2	few	-	TGTGCCAGCAGCTTCCCAGGGAATGGCTACACCTTC	CASSFPGNGYTF
TRBV27	TRBJ2-7	-	TRBD2	TGTGCCAGCAGAAATACCGGGACTAGCGGTCGTTACGAGCAGTACTTC	CASRNTGTSGRYEQYF
TRBV10-3	TRBJ1-4	-	TRBD1	TGTGCCATCAGCCCAGGGGGCGCGGGTGAAAAACTGTTTTTT	CAISPGGAGEKLFF
TRBV6-5	TRBJ1-1	-	-	TGTGCCAGCAGTTACGGGGGGGTGAACACTGAAGCTTTCTTT	CASSYGGVNTEAFF
TRBV25-1	TRBJ2-1	-	-	TGTGCCAGCAGTCCCCGGGCCCAAGGAGGTGAGCAGTTCTTC	CASSPRAQGGEQFF